The source of this T cell receptor (beta chain) is a study of spatial heterogeneity in lung cancer. The wider study: Raw reads contained each unique TCR and UMI combination more than ten times on average.

TCRdb redid the calling of the 5' RACE reads with MiXCR, one entry per CDR3 protein. The sample lists 100,000 to 110,000 distinct CDR3 sequences, 3.5% to 5% occurring once. General study points: For expanded intratumoral alpha and beta TCRs, counts tracked tumor mutation counts.

Points on this clonotype: Its specificity is unknown.

CDR1 is MNHEY and CDR2 is SVGEGT in the germline V gene. The CDR3 extends over 15 amino acids. Germline trimming cut 4 bases from V and 7 bases from J; bases unmatched to any gene: 11. Documented time point: sample taken at primary tumor resection. Here the sequenced sample was lung tumor tissue, taken at surgery. The receptor was isolated from a male donor with early-stage non-small cell lung cancer. This chain joins TRBV6-2 or TRBV6-3 and TRBJ2-5, with 8 nucleotides matching TRBD2. The CDR3 protein is CASSSPGSGRSTQYF. The CDR3, as DNA: TGTGCCAGCAGTTCCCCGGGGAGCGGGAGATCGACCCAGTACTTC.